Presented here are 2 T cell receptor beta chains from one specimen sequenced in a study of graft-versus-host responses after intestinal transplantation. Method: immunoSEQ multiplex PCR; TCRdb's copy keeps in-frame clones and lacks some. The data contain some 90,000 clones, roughly 91% of them singletons. Their recognized antigens are unknown. This specimen was unstimulated CD8+ T cells sorted from spleen or lymph node cells, taken before intestinal transplant. These receptors were obtained from a human donor who received an intestinal transplant.

V is TRBV13 and J is TRBJ2-7; 8 bases fit TRBD1. With 0 bases clipped from V and 9 bases from J, the junction kept 19 bases outside the gene matches. This CDR3 is 18 amino acids long. Germline CDR1 and CDR2: PRHDT and FYEKMQ (reference sequence). CDR3 loop: CASSLGGTGGVHGLGQYF. The CDR3 DNA reads TGTGCCAGCAGCTTAGGCGGGACAGGAGGTGTCCACGGCTTAGGGCAGTACTTC.

CDR3 residues: CASSPSGRQGTNTEAFF. The CDR3 bases are TGCGCCAGCAGCCCATCCGGGCGACAGGGTACGAACACTGAAGCTTTCTTT. The V gene is TRBV4-1, the J gene TRBJ1-1; 7 bases align to TRBD1. The CDR3 spans 17 residues. Germline lookup yields CDR1 MGHRA and CDR2 YSYEKL. Trimming took 4 bases from V and 1 from J; bases not matched to a gene: 12.